This T cell receptor beta chain was captured in a study of T cell responses to AZD1222 COVID-19 vaccine. TCRdb keeps only in-frame clones here, not all; method: immunoSEQ multiplex PCR. The profile shows tens of thousands of clones, roughly 88% of them singletons. The V and J ends lost 7 bases and 2 bases respectively, with 9 bases between them. CDR1 and CDR2 (germline): SGDLS, YYNGEE. The CDR3 is 12 amino acids. The specimen was peripheral blood, collected on day 0 of AZD1222 vaccination. The clonotype comes from an adult in good health. The rearrangement uses TRBV9 and TRBJ1-1; a weak D match, TRBD1 (5 bases). Here the CDR3 DNA reads TGTGCCAGCGGGGCGGCTAACACTGAAGCTTTCTTT. Translation: CASGAANTEAFF.